These T cell receptor beta chains were read from a single sample in a study of blood T cell repertoires in COVID-19. Produced via immunoSEQ multiplex PCR; TCRdb's table is partial and in-frame only. The table lists 200,000 to 250,000 clones, 85% of them singletons. The specimen was peripheral blood. These receptors originate from a woman aged 65 to 85 with COVID-19, enrolled during active disease. The CDR3 runs from the conserved cysteine through the conserved F or W. Each record gives: D gene, clone size, V gene, J gene, CDR3 protein, CDR3 DNA. D genes are given only for firm matches. Size is stated for part of the rows, as once, few or many counts, or as a class when the clone is expanded.

>.|.|TRBV29-1|TRBJ1-2
CTGRDEGAYGYTF
TGCACCGGCCGGGATGAGGGCGCCTATGGCTACACCTTC
>.|.|TRBV7-2|TRBJ1-6
CASSLGGSYNSPLHF
TGTGCCAGCAGCTTGGGAGGCTCCTATAATTCACCCCTCCACTTT
>TRBD1|.|TRBV6-5|TRBJ2-1
CASSYSGQNEQFF
TGTGCCAGCAGTTACTCGGGACAGAATGAGCAGTTCTTC
>.|once|TRBV5-1|TRBJ1-4
CASSLGRVNEKLFF
TGCGCCAGCAGCTTGGGGAGGGTTAATGAAAAACTGTTTTTT
>.|.|TRBV19|TRBJ2-2
CASSFQANTGELFF
TGTGCCAGTAGTTTCCAGGCTAACACCGGGGAGCTGTTTTTT
>.|few|TRBV24-1|TRBJ1-5
CATSDFRGREGNQPQHF
TGTGCCACCAGTGATTTCCGGGGAAGGGAGGGCAATCAGCCCCAGCATTTT
>TRBD2|few|TRBV7-7|TRBJ2-2
CASSLRSSGGAHTGELFF
TGTGCTAGCAGCTTAAGATCCAGCGGGGGGGCCCACACCGGGGAGCTGTTTTTT
>TRBD1|.|TRBV19|TRBJ1-5
CASSMQGDSRQPQHF
TGTGCCAGTAGTATGCAGGGGGATTCGCGTCAGCCCCAGCATTTT
>.|.|TRBV7-2|TRBJ2-3
CASILRQGDTQYF
TGTGCCAGCATCCTAAGGCAGGGCGATACGCAGTATTTT
>TRBD1|.|TRBV7-9|TRBJ1-1
CASSLGGQGREAFF
TGTGCCAGCAGCTTAGGTGGACAGGGAAGAGAAGCTTTCTTT
>.|.|TRBV5-5|TRBJ2-7
CASSLVAGISYEQYF
TGTGCCAGCAGCTTGGTGGCAGGGATCTCCTACGAGCAGTACTTC
>.|.|TRBV19|TRBJ2-7
CASSISLSRQGSYEQYF
TGTGCCAGTAGTATTAGTCTTAGCCGGCAGGGATCCTACGAGCAGTACTTC
>TRBD1|.|TRBV2|TRBJ1-2
CASREDRTNYGYTF
TGTGCCAGCAGGGAGGACAGGACTAACTATGGCTACACCTTC
>TRBD2|.|TRBV24-1|TRBJ2-1
CATSDRGGIDNEQFF
TGTGCCACCAGTGATCGGGGGGGAATCGACAATGAGCAGTTCTTC
>TRBD2|once|TRBV9|TRBJ2-7
CASSSAGREGEQYF
TGTGCCAGCAGCTCAGCTGGACGGGAGGGCGAGCAGTACTTC
>.|.|TRBV20-1|TRBJ1-5
CSASFPREGNQPQHF
TGCAGTGCTAGTTTCCCCAGGGAAGGCAATCAGCCCCAGCATTTT
>.|.|TRBV19|TRBJ1-2
CASSRQAGENYGYTF
TGTGCCAGTAGTCGACAGGCGGGGGAAAACTATGGCTACACCTTC
>TRBD2|.|TRBV9|TRBJ2-5
CASSVIAGGQETQYF
TGTGCCAGCAGCGTAATAGCGGGGGGCCAAGAGACCCAGTACTTC
>.|.|TRBV18|TRBJ2-5
CASSPTVQAQETQYF
TGTGCCAGCTCACCAACGGTACAGGCTCAAGAGACCCAGTACTTC
>TRBD1|.|TRBV7-2|TRBJ1-1
CASSLTGGNTEAFF
TGTGCCAGCAGTTTGACAGGGGGGAACACTGAAGCTTTCTTT
>.|.|TRBV9|TRBJ1-5
CASSPSGDRNQPQHF
TGTGCCAGCAGCCCATCAGGGGACCGCAATCAGCCCCAGCATTTT
>.|.|TRBV10-3|TRBJ2-1
CAIRDSIRSYNEQFF
TGTGCCATCAGGGATAGCATACGCTCCTACAATGAGCAGTTCTTC
>.|.|TRBV29-1|TRBJ2-3
CSVVYGGSTDTQYF
TGCAGCGTTGTGTACGGGGGTAGCACAGATACGCAGTATTTT
>.|.|TRBV6-2/TRBV6-3|TRBJ2-3
CASSYITKTDTQYF
TGTGCCAGCAGTTACATTACTAAGACAGATACGCAGTATTTT
>TRBD1|.|TRBV19|TRBJ1-1
CASSMDRTGRTEAFF
TGTGCCAGTAGTATGGATCGGACAGGGCGGACTGAAGCTTTCTTT
>TRBD2|.|TRBV3-1/TRBV3-2|TRBJ2-7
CASSQDRTSGYEQYF
TGTGCCAGCAGCCAAGATAGGACTAGCGGCTACGAGCAGTACTTC